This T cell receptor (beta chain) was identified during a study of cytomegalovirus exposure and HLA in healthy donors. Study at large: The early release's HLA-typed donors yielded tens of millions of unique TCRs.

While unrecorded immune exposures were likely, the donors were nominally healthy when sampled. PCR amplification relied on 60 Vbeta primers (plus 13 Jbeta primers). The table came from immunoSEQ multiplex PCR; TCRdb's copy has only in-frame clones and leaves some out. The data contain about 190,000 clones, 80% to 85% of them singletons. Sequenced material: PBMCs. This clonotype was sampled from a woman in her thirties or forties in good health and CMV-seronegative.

The CDR3 DNA follows: TGTGCCAGCAGTTTGGTCTATAATGAAAAACTGTTTTTT. This sequence encodes CASSLVYNEKLFF. The chain has TRBV27 and TRBJ1-4, with D uncertain. Germline CDR1 reads MNHEY; CDR2 reads SMNVEV (reference sequence). This CDR3 is 13 amino acids long. Between the trimmed V and J ends, which lost 3 bases and 4 bases, there was a span of 6 bases.